Listed below are T cell receptor beta chains from one sample, sequenced in a study of T cell responses to AZD1222 COVID-19 vaccine. Libraries were prepared by immunoSEQ multiplex PCR; TCRdb keeps only in-frame clonotypes and omits some of them. Of around 99,000 clones detected, roughly 90% appear once; the ten largest clones hold around 8%. The sample in question was peripheral blood, obtained 28 days after the second AZD1222 dose. All receptors derive from an adult who received the AZD1222 COVID-19 vaccine. The CDR3 runs from the conserved cysteine through the conserved F or W. Fields, in order: D gene, J gene, V gene, clone size, CDR3 protein, CDR3 DNA. D genes are given only for firm matches. For some rows the clone size is stated as once, few or many, or as a class when expanded; others skip it.

D gene: NA
J gene: TRBJ2-1
V gene: TRBV5-1
clone size: NA
CDR3 protein: CASSLGLDSYNEQFF
CDR3 DNA: TGCGCCAGCAGCTTGGGGCTAGACTCCTACAATGAGCAGTTCTTC

D gene: NA
J gene: TRBJ2-7
V gene: TRBV9
clone size: NA
CDR3 protein: CASSVGAGLGYEQYF
CDR3 DNA: TGTGCCAGCAGCGTAGGGGCGGGACTGGGATACGAGCAGTACTTC

D gene: TRBD2
J gene: TRBJ2-1
V gene: TRBV19
clone size: NA
CDR3 protein: CASSTRDYYNEQFF
CDR3 DNA: TGTGCCAGTAGTACCCGGGACTACTACAATGAGCAGTTCTTC

D gene: NA
J gene: TRBJ2-1
V gene: TRBV11-2
clone size: once
CDR3 protein: CASSSDPTNEQFF
CDR3 DNA: TGTGCCAGCAGCTCGGATCCCACCAATGAGCAGTTCTTC

D gene: NA
J gene: TRBJ1-3
V gene: TRBV5-1
clone size: NA
CDR3 protein: CASSFEGQSSGNTIYF
CDR3 DNA: TGCGCCAGCAGCTTTGAAGGACAGTCGTCTGGAAACACCATATATTTT

D gene: NA
J gene: TRBJ1-2
V gene: TRBV27
clone size: NA
CDR3 protein: CASSFRQGHGYTF
CDR3 DNA: TGTGCCAGCAGTTTTAGGCAGGGGCATGGCTACACCTTC

D gene: TRBD2
J gene: TRBJ2-5
V gene: TRBV6-2/TRBV6-3
clone size: NA
CDR3 protein: CASSRGTSGSGETQYF
CDR3 DNA: TGTGCCAGCAGTCGCGGGACTAGCGGGAGCGGTGAGACCCAGTACTTC

D gene: TRBD2
J gene: TRBJ2-1
V gene: TRBV19
clone size: NA
CDR3 protein: CASSFGGRVKNEQFF
CDR3 DNA: TGTGCCAGTAGTTTCGGCGGGAGGGTCAAGAATGAGCAGTTCTTC

D gene: TRBD2
J gene: TRBJ2-7
V gene: TRBV5-8
clone size: once
CDR3 protein: CASSSRVLGLAGRSSYEQYF
CDR3 DNA: TGTGCCAGCAGCTCCCGGGTTCTCGGGCTAGCGGGGAGAAGCTCCTACGAGCAGTACTTC

D gene: TRBD1
J gene: TRBJ1-2
V gene: TRBV10-2
clone size: NA
CDR3 protein: CASSDRGDYGYTF
CDR3 DNA: TGCGCCAGCAGCGACAGGGGGGACTATGGCTACACCTTC

D gene: NA
J gene: TRBJ1-5
V gene: TRBV29-1
clone size: NA
CDR3 protein: CSVEGQVRQPQHF
CDR3 DNA: TGCAGCGTTGAAGGGCAGGTTAGGCAGCCCCAGCATTTT

D gene: TRBD2
J gene: TRBJ2-1
V gene: TRBV5-1
clone size: NA
CDR3 protein: CASVPGLAGANEQFF
CDR3 DNA: TGCGCCAGCGTCCCGGGACTAGCGGGGGCGAATGAGCAGTTCTTC

D gene: TRBD1
J gene: TRBJ1-1
V gene: TRBV2
clone size: NA
CDR3 protein: CASTGQVNTEAFF
CDR3 DNA: TGTGCCAGCACGGGACAGGTAAACACTGAAGCTTTCTTT

D gene: TRBD1
J gene: TRBJ1-2
V gene: TRBV24-1
clone size: NA
CDR3 protein: CATSDSSGGRSYGYTF
CDR3 DNA: TGTGCCACCAGTGATTCTTCAGGGGGGCGAAGCTATGGCTACACCTTC

D gene: NA
J gene: TRBJ1-4
V gene: TRBV6-1
clone size: NA
CDR3 protein: CASSDRLAEKLFF
CDR3 DNA: TGTGCCAGCAGTGACAGGCTAGCTGAAAAACTGTTTTTT

D gene: NA
J gene: TRBJ1-5
V gene: TRBV19
clone size: NA
CDR3 protein: CASRPQPNQPQHF
CDR3 DNA: TGTGCCTCCCGCCCACAGCCCAATCAGCCCCAGCATTTT

D gene: NA
J gene: TRBJ2-1
V gene: TRBV29-1
clone size: NA
CDR3 protein: CSVGGWDEQFF
CDR3 DNA: TGCAGCGTTGGAGGGTGGGATGAGCAGTTCTTC

D gene: TRBD1
J gene: TRBJ1-1
V gene: TRBV6-5
clone size: NA
CDR3 protein: CASRSLGQGGTEAFF
CDR3 DNA: TGTGCCAGCAGAAGCCTCGGACAGGGTGGAACTGAAGCTTTCTTT